This TCR beta chain was obtained from a study of T cell repertoires in cytomegalovirus infection. Broader study findings: Cumulative frequency of public TCR beta families picked out carriers of CMV plus the relevant HLA.

A remark on this clonotype: Its specificity is not known.

TCRdb processed the reads anew with MiXCR; each CDR3 protein has one entry. The table lists some 600,000 distinct CDR3 sequences, 20% to 30% of them singletons. The TCR originated in a human donor in good health (CMV status not recorded). Some clones in this sample may be carry-over from other donors' samples. The sample was CD8+ T cells from PBMCs.

The CDR3 nucleotides are TGCAGTGCTACCACCCCCTACACTGAAGCTTTCTTT. This gives the protein CSATTPYTEAFF. The rearrangement links TRBV20-1 to TRBJ1-1; D remains unclear. This CDR3 comprises 12 residues. Per germline, CDR1 DFQATT and CDR2 SNEGSKA (reference sequence). Deletions cut 4 bases from V and 3 bases from J, with 9 bases between.